This TCR beta chain was recovered during a study of cytomegalovirus exposure and HLA in healthy donors. Study-level findings and limits: Association of 16,951 TCR beta sequences with HLA alleles was found at 0.05 false discovery rate in a later analysis. A later analysis found that most CMV-associated TCR beta chains appeared HLA-restricted.

The PCR ran on 60 Vbeta and 13 Jbeta primers. TCRdb's table, derived via immunoSEQ multiplex PCR, lists solely in-frame clones and lacks some. The table shows approximately 140,000 clones, with about 82% occurring only once. A note on this clone: Its antigen is unknown.

The sequenced material came from PBMCs. The source is a boy aged 5 to 17 in good health and CMV-seronegative.

The CDR3 is CASSVVGGQTYEQYF. CDR3 nucleotide sequence: TGCGCCAGCAGCGTGGTAGGGGGACAGACCTACGAGCAGTACTTC. This chain joins TRBV5-1 and TRBJ2-7; 7 bases are shared with TRBD1. This CDR3 contains 15 residues. In germline, CDR1 is SGHRS, CDR2 YFSETQ. V gave up 4 bases and J gave up 2 bases; unmatched junction bases: 9.